The entry below gives a single T cell receptor beta chain sequence along with its context. This clonotype was recorded at least ten times. Its recognized antigen is unknown. Per-nucleotide qualities are absent, and no much larger clonotype sits a single base away. To synthesize cDNA, template-switch 5'RACE was performed with a primer carrying a 10-nucleotide random unique molecular identifier so that each TCR transcript was tagged. Over 180 million TCR-beta sequences, covering 15-18 subjects, were produced in each sequencing run. The RNeasy kit was used for extraction of total RNA. TCR-beta VDJ regions were amplified with primers for the TCR constant region and the 5'RACE anchor, using the KAPA Real-time Library Amplification kit. A first PCR added sample indexes and Illumina adaptors, and a second PCR then raised library yield. After Ampure bead purification, the roughly 650 bp TCR product was size-selected on a 2% E-gel SizeSelection system. Before pooling, libraries had their quality checked on a Bioanalyzer, their concentration measured with Qubit, and their quantity determined with the Kapa Library Quantification kit. Paired-end 2 x 150 bp sequencing of the libraries was performed on an Illumina HiSeq 2500. To increase sequence diversity, roughly 24-32% phiX was spiked into each library pool. Under the source paper's analysis protocol: Quality-filtered reads were processed with the UMI-based MiGEC pipeline, which removed over 80% of raw TCR sequences during error correction. VDJ genes were aligned to IMGT germline references, and each clonotype was defined by a unique CDR3 amino acid sequence together with V-J genes. Clonal expansion, Shannon diversity and CDR3 relatedness (CalcPairwiseDistances, ClusterSamples) were evaluated with VDJtools, and phylogenetic trees were built with CLCbio workbench. Clones with at least 8 unique UMIs were defined as expanded, with this threshold being based on coefficient-of-variation modelling across technical triplicates. Starting from the raw public reads, TCRdb applied fastp trimming at Q25, assembled clones with MiXCR and retained in-frame beta chains. One record per CDR3 amino acid sequence lists the most common genes and DNA. TCRdb's processing, not the authors', yielded these V and J calls. The sample table lists 67,000 or so distinct CDR3 sequences, roughly an eighth of them with a count of one. Together, the top ten hold under 5.5% of the sample.

CDR1 SGHDN and CDR2 FVKESK were looked up in the germline V gene. CDR3 length: 14 amino acids, cysteine to phenylalanine. The sequence is cut down to CDR3 DNA, 42 bases in frame from base 1. Trimming takes 2 bases from V and 10 bases from J, and the germline ends sit 12 bases apart. The sample's time point label is to be understood as: longitudinal time-point 1 (baseline). Unsorted PBMC libraries were generated from 2 million PBMCs stored in RNAlater at -80 °C until RNA extraction. PBMCs were separated from peripheral blood using Ficoll-Hypaque density gradient centrifugation and then cryopreserved in liquid nitrogen. The data originate from a study of neurological immune-mediated disorders (dated by TCRdb to about 2019). Regarding the study in general: Peripheral blood TCR-beta repertoires from patients with HTLV-I-associated myelopathy (HAM/TSP), patients with multiple sclerosis, and healthy controls were compared in the study using UMI-based sequencing. The cohort was made up of some 70 subjects, consisting of some 14 HAM/TSP patients, 34 multiple sclerosis patients and some 20 healthy controls. The roughly 100 TCR-beta libraries included longitudinal samples, technical triplicates and paired sorted CD4+ and CD8+ T-cell subsets alongside PBMC samples. Each longitudinal HAM/TSP and healthy donor was sampled at 3 time-points spaced at roughly 3-45 month intervals. The paper as a whole reports these results and caveats: TCR clonal expansion was highest in HAM/TSP patients and lowest in MS patients, with MS patients falling below even healthy controls. Expanded clones from different subjects shared no identical CDR3 amino acid sequences, which suggests that TCR-beta repertoires were private in all groups.

This receptor was taken from a female donor with HTLV-1-associated myelopathy (HAM/TSP). The receptor chain draws on TRBV14 and TRBJ1-6, with the D segment identity uncertain. Sequencing was done on a sample of PBMCs. The base sequence is TGTGCCAGCAGCCAATTGGGCTCGAACTCACCCCTCCACTTT. Its protein product is CASSQLGSNSPLHF.